This T cell receptor beta chain came from a study of blood T cell repertoires in COVID-19. In the authors' workflow: Amplification from reference gene primers served as the basis for estimated nucleated cell counts. Assay used: immunoSEQ multiplex PCR; TCRdb lists only in-frame clones, some missing. V, J and clone size reflect that table, while D and trimming were determined from the DNA. The sample has tens of thousands of clones, approximately 83% seen once. The sequence was obtained from a man between 35 and 55 years old with COVID-19, enrolled during active disease. What was sequenced was peripheral blood.

The CDR3 spells CASSFQRAYEQYF. The CDR3 coding sequence is TGTGCCAGCAGTTTTCAGCGGGCCTACGAGCAGTACTTC. The chain combines TRBV12-3 or TRBV12-4 with TRBJ2-7; TRBD2 might be the D (6 bases). V dropped 3 bases and J dropped 2 bases, with 8 bases sitting between them. The CDR3 consists of 13 residues.